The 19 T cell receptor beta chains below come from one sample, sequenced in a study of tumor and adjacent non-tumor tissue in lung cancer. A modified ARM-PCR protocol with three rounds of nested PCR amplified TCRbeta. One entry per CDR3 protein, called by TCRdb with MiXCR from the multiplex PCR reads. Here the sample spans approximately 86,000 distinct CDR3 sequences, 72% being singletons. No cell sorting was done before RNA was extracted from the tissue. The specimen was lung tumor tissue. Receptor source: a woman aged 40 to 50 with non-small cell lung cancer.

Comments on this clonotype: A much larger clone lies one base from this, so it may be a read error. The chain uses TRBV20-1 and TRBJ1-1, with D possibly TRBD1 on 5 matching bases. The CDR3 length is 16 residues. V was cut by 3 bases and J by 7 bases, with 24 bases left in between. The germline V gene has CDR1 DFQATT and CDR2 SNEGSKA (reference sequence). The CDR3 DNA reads TGCAGTGCTAGTTTCCACACCAGGGCACTTCCAGATGAAGCTTTCTTT. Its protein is CSASFHTRALPDEAFF.

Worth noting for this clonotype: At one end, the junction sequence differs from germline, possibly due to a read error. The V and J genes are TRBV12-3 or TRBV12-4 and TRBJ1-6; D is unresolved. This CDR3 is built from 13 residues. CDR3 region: CASSTGGESPLHF. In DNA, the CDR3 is TGCGCCAGCAGCACCGGCGGGGAATCACCCCTCCACTTT.

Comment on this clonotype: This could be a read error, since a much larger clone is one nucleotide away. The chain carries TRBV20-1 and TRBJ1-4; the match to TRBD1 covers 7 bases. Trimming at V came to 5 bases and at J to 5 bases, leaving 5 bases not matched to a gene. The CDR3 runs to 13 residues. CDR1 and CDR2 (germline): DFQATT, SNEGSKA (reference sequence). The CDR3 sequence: CSALTGTNEKLFF. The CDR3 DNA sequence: TGCAGTGCTTTGACAGGGACGAATGAAAAACTGTTTTTT.

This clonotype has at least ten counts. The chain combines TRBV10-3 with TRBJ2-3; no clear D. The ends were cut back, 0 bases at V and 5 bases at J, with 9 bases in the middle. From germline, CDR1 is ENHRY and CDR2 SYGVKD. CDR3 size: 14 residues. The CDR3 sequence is CAISESVGLDTQYF. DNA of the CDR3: TGTGCCATCAGTGAGTCGGTCGGGTTAGATACGCAGTATTTT.

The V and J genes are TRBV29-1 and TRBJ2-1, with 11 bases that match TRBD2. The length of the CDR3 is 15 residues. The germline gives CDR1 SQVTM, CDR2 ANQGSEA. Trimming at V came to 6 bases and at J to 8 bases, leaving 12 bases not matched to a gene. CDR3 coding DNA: TGCAGCGTCGATATGGAGACTAGCGGGAACGATGAGCAGTTCTTC. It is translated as CSVDMETSGNDEQFF.

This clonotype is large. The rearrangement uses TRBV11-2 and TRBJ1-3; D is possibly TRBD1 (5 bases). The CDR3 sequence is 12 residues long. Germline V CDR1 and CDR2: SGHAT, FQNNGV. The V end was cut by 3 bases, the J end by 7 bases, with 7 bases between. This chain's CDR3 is CASSLGGNTIYF. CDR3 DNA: TGTGCCAGCAGCTTGGGGGGGAACACCATATATTTT.

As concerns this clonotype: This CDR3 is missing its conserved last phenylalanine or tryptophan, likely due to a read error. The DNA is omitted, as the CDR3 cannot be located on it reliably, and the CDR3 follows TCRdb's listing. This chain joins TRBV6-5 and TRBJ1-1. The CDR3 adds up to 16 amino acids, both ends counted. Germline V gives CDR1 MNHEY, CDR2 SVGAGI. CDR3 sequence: CASRRGPDMPNTEGFV.

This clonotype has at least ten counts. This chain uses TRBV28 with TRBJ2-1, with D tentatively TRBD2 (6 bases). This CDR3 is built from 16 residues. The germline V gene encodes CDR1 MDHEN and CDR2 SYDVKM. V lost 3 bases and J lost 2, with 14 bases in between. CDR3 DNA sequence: TGTGCCAGCAGTTTTTCCCCTAGCGCGCCCTACAATGAGCAGTTCTTC. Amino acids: CASSFSPSAPYNEQFF.

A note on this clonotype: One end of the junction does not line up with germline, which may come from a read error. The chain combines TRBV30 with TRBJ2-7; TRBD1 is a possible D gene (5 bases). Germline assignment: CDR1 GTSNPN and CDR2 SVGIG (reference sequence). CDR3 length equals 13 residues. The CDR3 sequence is CAWSVTPWGEQCF. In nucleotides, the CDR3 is TGTGCCTGGAGTGTAACGCCCTGGGGCGAGCAGTGCTTC. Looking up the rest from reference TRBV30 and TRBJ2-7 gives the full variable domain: SQTIHQWPATLVQPVGSPLSLECTVEGTSNPNLYWYRQAAGRGLQLLFYSVGIGQISSEVPQNLSASRPQDRQFILSSKKLLLSDSGFYLCAWSVTPWGEQCFGPGTRLTVT.

CDR3 amino acids: CSVSNRDRVNVIQYF. The CDR3, as DNA: TGCAGTGTTAGTAACCGCGACAGGGTAAACGTCATTCAGTACTTC. The rearrangement joins TRBV20-1 to TRBJ2-4, with 7 bases that match TRBD1. This CDR3 comprises 15 residues. The V gene's germline CDR1 is DFQATT and CDR2 SNEGSKA (reference sequence). V shed 7 bases, J shed 9 bases, and the junction held 18 bases outside the gene matches.

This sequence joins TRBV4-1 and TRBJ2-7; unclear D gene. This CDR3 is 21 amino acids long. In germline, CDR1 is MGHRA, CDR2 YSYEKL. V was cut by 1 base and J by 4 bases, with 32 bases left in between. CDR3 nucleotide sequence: TGCGCCAGCAGCCAAGTAGATACGGAAGGGAAAGGGTATATCCGACCTTACGAGCAGTACTTC. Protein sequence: CASSQVDTEGKGYIRPYEQYF.

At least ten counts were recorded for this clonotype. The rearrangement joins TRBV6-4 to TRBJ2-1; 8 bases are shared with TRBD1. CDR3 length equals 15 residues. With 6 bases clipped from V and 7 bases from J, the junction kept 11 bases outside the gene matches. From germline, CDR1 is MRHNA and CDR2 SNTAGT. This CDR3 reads CASSQQGGEGNEQFF. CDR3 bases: TGTGCCAGCAGCCAACAGGGGGGTGAAGGGAATGAGCAGTTCTTC.

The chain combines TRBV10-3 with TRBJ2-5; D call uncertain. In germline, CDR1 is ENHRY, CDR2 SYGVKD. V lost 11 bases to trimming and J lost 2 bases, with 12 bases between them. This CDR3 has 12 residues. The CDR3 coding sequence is TGTGCCCCCGCGGACGAGCAAGAGACCCAGTACTTC. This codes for CAPADEQETQYF.

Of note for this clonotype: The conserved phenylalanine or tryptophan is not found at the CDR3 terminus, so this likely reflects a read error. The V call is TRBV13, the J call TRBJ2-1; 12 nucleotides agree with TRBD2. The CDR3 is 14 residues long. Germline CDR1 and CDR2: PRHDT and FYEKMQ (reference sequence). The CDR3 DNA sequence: TGTGCCAGTAGCTGGACTAGCGGGATTAACGAGCAGTTCTAC. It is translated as CASSWTSGINEQFY.

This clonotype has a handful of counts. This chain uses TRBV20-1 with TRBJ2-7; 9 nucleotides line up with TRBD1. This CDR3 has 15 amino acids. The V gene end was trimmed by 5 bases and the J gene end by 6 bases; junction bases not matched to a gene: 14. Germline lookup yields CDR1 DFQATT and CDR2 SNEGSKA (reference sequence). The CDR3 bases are TGCAGTGCTCGTACCTGGGGGACAGGGTCTTTCGAGCAGTACTTC. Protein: CSARTWGTGSFEQYF.

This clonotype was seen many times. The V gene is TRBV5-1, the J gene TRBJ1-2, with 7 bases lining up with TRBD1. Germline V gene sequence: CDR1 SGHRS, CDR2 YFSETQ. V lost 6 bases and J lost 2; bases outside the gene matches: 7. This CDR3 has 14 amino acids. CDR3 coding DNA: TGCGCCAGCACCCGGGACAGAGGGAACTATGGCTACACCTTC. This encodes CASTRDRGNYGYTF.

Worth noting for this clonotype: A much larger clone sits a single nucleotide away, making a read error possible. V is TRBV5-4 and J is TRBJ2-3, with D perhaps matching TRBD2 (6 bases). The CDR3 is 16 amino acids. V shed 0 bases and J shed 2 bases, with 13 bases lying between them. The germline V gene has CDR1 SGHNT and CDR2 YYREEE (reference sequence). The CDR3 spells CASSLGLEGNTDTQYF. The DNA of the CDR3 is TGTGCCAGCAGCTTGGGACTAGAGGGTAACACAGATACGCAGTATTTT.

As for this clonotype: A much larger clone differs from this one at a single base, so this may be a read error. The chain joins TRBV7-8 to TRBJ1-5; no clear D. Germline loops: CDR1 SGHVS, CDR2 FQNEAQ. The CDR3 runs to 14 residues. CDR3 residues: CASSLGAGNQPKHF. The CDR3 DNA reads TGTGCCAGCAGCTTAGGGGCAGGAAATCAGCCCAAGCATTTT.

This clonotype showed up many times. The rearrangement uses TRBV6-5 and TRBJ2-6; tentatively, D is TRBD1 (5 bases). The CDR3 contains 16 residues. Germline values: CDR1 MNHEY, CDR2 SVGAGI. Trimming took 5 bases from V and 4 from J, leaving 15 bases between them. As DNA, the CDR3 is TGTGCCAGCAGTCCCTTGGCAGGGAACGGGGCCAACGTCCTGACTTTC. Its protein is CASSPLAGNGANVLTF.